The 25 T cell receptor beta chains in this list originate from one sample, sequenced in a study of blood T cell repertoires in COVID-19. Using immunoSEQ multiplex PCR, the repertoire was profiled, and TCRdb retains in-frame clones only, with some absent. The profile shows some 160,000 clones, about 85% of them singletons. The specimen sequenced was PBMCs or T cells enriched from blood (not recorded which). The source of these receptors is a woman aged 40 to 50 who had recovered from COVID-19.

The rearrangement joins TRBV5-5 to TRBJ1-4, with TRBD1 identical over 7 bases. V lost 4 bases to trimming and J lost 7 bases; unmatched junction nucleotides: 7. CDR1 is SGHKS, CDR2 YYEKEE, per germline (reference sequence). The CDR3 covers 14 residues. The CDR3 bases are TGTGCCAGCAGCGCGGACAGGTTTGGTGAAAAACTGTTTTTT. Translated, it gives CASSADRFGEKLFF. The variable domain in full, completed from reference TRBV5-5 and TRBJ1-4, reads DAGVTQSPTHLIKTRGQQVTLRCSPISGHKSVSWYQQVLGQGPQFIFQYYEKEERGRGNFPDRFSARQFPNYSSELNVNALLLGDSALYLCASSADRFGEKLFFGSGTQLSVL.

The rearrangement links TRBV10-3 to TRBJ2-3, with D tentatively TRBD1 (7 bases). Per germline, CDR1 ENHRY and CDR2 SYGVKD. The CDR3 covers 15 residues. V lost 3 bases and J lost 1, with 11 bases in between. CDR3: CAISDGGGGTDTQYF. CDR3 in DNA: TGTGCCATCAGTGATGGAGGGGGCGGCACAGATACGCAGTATTTT.

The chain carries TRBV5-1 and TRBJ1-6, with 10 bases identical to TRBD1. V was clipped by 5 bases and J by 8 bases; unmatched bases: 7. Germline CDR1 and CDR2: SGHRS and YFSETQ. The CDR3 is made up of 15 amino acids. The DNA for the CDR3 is TGCGCCAGCAGTCCGGTCGGGACAGGGGATTCACCCCTCCACTTT. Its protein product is CASSPVGTGDSPLHF.

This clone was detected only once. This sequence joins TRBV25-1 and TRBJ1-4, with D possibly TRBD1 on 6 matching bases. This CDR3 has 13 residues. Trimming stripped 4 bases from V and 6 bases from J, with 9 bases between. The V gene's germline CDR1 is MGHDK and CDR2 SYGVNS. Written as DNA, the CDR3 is TGTGCCAGCAGTGTGGACAGTGATGAAAAACTGTTTTTT. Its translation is CASSVDSDEKLFF.

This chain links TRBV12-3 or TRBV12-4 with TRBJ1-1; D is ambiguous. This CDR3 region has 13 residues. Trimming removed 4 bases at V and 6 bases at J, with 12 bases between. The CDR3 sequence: CASSSVKGAEAFF. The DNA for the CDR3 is TGTGCCAGCAGTTCCGTAAAGGGAGCTGAAGCTTTCTTT.

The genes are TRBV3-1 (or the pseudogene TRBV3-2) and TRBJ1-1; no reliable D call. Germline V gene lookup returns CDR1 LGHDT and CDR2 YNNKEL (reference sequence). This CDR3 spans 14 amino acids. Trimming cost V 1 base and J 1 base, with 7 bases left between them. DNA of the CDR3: TGTGCCAGCAGCCAAGTAGAGGGGAACACTGAAGCTTTCTTT. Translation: CASSQVEGNTEAFF.

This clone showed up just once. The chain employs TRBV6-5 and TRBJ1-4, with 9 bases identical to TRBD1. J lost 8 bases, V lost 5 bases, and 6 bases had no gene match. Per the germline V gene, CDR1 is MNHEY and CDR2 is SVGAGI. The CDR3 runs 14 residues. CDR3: CASSKRTGDEKLFF. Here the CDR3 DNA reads TGTGCCAGCAGTAAGAGGACAGGGGACGAAAAACTGTTTTTT.

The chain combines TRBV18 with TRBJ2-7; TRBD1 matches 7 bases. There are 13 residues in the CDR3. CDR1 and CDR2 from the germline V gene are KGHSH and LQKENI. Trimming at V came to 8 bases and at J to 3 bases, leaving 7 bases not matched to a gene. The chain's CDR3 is CASTRTGYYEQYF. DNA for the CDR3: TGTGCCAGCACCCGGACAGGCTACTACGAGCAGTACTTC.

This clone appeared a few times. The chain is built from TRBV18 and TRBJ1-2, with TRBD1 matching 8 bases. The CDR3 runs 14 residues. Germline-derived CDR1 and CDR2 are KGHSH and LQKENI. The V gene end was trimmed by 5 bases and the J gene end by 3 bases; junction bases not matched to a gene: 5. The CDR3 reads CASSRGQGDYGYTF. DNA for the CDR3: TGTGCCAGCTCAAGAGGACAGGGAGACTATGGCTACACCTTC.

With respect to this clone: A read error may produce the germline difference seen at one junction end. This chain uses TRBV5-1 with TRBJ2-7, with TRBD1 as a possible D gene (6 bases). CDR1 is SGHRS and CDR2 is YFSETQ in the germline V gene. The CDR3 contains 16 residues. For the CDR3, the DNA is TGCGCCAGCAGCGATGCAGGACAGTCTCTATCCTCCGAGCAGTACTTC. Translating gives CASSDAGQSLSSEQYF. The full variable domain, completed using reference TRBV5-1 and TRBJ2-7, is KAGVTQTPRYLIKTRGQQVTLSCSPISGHRSVSWYQQTPGQGLQFLFEYFSETQRNKGNFPGRFSGRQFSNSRSEMNVSTLELGDSALYLCASSDAGQSLSSEQYFGPGTRLTVT.

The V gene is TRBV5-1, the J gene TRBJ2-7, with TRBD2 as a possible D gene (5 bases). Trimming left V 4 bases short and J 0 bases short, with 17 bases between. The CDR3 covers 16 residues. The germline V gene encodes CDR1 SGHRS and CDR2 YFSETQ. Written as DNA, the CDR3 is TGCGCCAGCAGCCTCTCGGGGAGCACTAGCTCCTACGAGCAGTACTTC. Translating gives CASSLSGSTSSYEQYF.

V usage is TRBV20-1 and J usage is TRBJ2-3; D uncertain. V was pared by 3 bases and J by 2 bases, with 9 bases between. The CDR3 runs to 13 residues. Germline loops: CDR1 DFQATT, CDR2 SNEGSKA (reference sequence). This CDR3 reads CSASQFLTDTQYF. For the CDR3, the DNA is TGCAGTGCTAGTCAGTTTCTCACAGATACGCAGTATTTT.

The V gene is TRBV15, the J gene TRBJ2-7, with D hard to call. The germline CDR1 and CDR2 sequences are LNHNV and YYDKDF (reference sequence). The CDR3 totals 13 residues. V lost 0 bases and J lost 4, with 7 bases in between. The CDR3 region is CATSRERPYEQYF. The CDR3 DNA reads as TGTGCCACCAGCAGAGAGAGGCCATACGAGCAGTACTTC.

CDR3 sequence (DNA): TGTGCCAGCAGCCAACCGGGACTAGCGGGAGTTGAGACCCAGTACTTC. This sequence encodes CASSQPGLAGVETQYF. The rearrangement uses TRBV3-1 (or the pseudogene TRBV3-2) and TRBJ2-5; 14 nucleotides align to TRBD2. The CDR3 covers 16 residues. J lost 5 bases, V lost 2 bases, and 4 bases had no gene match. Germline V gene sequence: CDR1 LGHDT, CDR2 YNNKEL (reference sequence).

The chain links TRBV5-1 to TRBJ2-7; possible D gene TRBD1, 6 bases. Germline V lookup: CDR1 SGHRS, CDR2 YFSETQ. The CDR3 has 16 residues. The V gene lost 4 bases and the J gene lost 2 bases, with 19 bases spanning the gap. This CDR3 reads CASSPTPRDTTYEQYF. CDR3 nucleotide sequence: TGCGCCAGCAGCCCGACACCCCGGGACACAACCTACGAGCAGTACTTC.

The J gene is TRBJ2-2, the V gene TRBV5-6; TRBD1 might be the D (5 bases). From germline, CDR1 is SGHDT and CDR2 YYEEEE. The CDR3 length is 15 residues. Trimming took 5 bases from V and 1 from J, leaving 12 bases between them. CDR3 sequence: CASRLGAKNTGELFF. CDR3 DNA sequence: TGTGCCAGCAGACTTGGGGCTAAGAACACCGGGGAGCTGTTTTTT.

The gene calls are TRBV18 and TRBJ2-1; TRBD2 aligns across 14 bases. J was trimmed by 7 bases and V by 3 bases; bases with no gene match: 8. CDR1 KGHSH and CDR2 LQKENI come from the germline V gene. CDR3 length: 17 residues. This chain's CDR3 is CASSPGLAGGYGNEQFF. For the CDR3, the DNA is TGTGCCAGCTCACCCGGACTAGCGGGGGGATATGGGAATGAGCAGTTCTTC.

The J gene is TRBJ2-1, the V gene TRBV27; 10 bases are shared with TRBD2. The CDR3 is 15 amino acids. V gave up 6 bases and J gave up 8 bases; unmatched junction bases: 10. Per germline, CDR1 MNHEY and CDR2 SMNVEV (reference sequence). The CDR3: CASSRALAGIDEQFF. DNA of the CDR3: TGTGCCAGCAGCCGAGCACTAGCGGGAATCGATGAGCAGTTCTTC.

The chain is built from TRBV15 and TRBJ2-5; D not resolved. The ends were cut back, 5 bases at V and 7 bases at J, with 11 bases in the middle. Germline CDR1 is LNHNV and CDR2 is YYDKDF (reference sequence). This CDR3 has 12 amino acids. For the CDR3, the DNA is TGTGCCACCAGCTGGAAGCTAGGGACCCAGTACTTC. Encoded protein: CATSWKLGTQYF.

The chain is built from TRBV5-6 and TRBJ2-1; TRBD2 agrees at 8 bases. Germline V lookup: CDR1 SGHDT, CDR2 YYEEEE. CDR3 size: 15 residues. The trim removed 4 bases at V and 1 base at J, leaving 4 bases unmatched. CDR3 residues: CASSLTSGSYNEQFF. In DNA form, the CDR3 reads TGTGCCAGCAGCCTTACTAGCGGATCCTACAATGAGCAGTTCTTC.

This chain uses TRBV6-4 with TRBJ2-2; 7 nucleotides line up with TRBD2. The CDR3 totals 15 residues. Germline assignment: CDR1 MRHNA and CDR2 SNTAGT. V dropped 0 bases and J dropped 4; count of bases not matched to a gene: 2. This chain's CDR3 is CASSDSGRSTGELFF. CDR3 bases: TGTGCCAGCAGTGACTCCGGGAGGAGCACCGGGGAGCTGTTTTTT.

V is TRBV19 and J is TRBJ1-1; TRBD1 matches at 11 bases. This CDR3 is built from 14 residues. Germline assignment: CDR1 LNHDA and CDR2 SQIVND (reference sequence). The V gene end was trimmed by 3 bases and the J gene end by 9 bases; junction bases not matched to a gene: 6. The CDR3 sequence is CASSMRMDRGQAFF. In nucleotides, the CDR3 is TGTGCCAGTAGTATGCGCATGGACAGGGGGCAAGCTTTCTTT.

DNA of the CDR3: TGTGCCAGTAGTATAGGCGACAGGGACAACTATGGCTACACCTTC. Its protein is CASSIGDRDNYGYTF. The chain employs TRBV19 and TRBJ1-2; 7 nucleotides agree with TRBD1. V trimming: 1 base; J trimming: 2 bases; junction bases outside the gene matches: 4. Germline V gene lookup returns CDR1 LNHDA and CDR2 SQIVND (reference sequence). The CDR3 loop spans 15 amino acids.

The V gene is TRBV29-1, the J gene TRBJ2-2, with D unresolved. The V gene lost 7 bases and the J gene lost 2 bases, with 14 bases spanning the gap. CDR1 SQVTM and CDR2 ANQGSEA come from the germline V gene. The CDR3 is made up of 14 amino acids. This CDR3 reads CSANTEFNTGELFF. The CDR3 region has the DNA TGCAGCGCGAACACAGAGTTTAACACCGGGGAGCTGTTTTTT.

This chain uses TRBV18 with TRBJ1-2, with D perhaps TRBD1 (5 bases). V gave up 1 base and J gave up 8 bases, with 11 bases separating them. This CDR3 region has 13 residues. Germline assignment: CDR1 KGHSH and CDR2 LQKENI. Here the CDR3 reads CASSPQGLGGYTF. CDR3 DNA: TGTGCCAGCTCACCACAGGGGCTGGGGGGCTACACCTTC.